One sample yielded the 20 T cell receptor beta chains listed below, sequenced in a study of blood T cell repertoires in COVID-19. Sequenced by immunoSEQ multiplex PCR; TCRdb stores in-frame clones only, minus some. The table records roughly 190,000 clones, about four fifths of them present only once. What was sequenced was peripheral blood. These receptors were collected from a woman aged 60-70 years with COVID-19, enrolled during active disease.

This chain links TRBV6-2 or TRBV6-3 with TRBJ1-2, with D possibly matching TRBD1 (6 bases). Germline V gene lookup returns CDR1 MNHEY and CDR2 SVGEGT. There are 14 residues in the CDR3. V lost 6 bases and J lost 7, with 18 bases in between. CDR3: CASSPTGGSGGYTF. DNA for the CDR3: TGTGCCAGCAGCCCGACAGGTGGGTCGGGTGGCTACACCTTC.

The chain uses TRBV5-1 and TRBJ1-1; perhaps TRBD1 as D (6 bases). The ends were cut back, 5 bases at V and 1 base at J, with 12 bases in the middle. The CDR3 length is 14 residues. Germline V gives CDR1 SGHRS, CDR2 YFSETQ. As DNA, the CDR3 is TGCGCCAGCAGACAGGGTACGGAGAACACTGAAGCTTTCTTT. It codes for CASRQGTENTEAFF. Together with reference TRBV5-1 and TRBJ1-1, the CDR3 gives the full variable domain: KAGVTQTPRYLIKTRGQQVTLSCSPISGHRSVSWYQQTPGQGLQFLFEYFSETQRNKGNFPGRFSGRQFSNSRSEMNVSTLELGDSALYLCASRQGTENTEAFFGQGTRLTVV.

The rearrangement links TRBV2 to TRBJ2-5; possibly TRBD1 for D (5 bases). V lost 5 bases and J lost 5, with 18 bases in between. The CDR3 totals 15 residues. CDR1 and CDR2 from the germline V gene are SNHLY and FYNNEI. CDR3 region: CASSYTVGPGETQYF. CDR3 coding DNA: TGTGCCAGCAGTTACACCGTCGGTCCAGGGGAGACCCAGTACTTC.

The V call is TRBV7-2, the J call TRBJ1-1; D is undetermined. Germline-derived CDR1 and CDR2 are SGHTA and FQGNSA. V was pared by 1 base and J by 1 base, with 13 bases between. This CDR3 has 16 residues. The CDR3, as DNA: TGTGCCAGCAGCTTAGGATTCGGGGATGGGAACACTGAAGCTTTCTTT. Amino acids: CASSLGFGDGNTEAFF.

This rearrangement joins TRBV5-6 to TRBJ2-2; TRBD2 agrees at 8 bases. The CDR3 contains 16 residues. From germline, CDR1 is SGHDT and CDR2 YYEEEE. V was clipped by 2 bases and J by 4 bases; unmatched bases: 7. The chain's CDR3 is CASSLWGGGRTGELFF. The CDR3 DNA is TGTGCCAGCAGCTTATGGGGCGGGGGGCGCACCGGGGAGCTGTTTTTT.

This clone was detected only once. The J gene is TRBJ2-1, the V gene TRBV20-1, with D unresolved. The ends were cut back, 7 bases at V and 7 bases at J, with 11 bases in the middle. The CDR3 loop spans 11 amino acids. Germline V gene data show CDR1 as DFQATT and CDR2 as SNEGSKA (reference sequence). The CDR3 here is CSGDLTNEQFF. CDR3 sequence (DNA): TGCAGTGGTGACTTAACGAATGAGCAGTTCTTC.

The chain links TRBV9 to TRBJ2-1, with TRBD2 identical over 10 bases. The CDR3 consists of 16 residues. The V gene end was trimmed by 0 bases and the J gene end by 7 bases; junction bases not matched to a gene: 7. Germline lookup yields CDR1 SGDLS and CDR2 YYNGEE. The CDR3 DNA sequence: TGTGCCAGCAGCGTAGATCTAGCGGGGGTTAAGAATGAGCAGTTCTTC. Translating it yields CASSVDLAGVKNEQFF.

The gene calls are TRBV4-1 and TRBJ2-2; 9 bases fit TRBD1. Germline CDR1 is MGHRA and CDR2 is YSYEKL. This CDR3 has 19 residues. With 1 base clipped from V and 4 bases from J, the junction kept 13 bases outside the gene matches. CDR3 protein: CASSQGPDRGELLTGELFF. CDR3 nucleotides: TGCGCCAGCAGCCAAGGCCCGGACAGGGGTGAGCTGCTCACCGGGGAGCTGTTTTTT.

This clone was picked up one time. CDR3 sequence: CASRFRQGDNSPLHF. The CDR3 bases are TGTGCCAGCCGATTTCGACAGGGGGATAATTCACCCCTCCACTTT. The rearrangement uses TRBV28 and TRBJ1-6; TRBD1 agrees at 9 bases. The V segment lost 8 bases and the J segment 5 bases; nucleotides outside the gene matches: 7. CDR1 MDHEN and CDR2 SYDVKM come from the germline V gene. This CDR3 is built from 15 residues.

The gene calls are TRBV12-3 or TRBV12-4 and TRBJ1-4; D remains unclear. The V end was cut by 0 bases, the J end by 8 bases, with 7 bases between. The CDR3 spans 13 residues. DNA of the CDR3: TGTGCCAGCAGTTTAGCGCATCGGGAAAAACTGTTTTTT. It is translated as CASSLAHREKLFF.

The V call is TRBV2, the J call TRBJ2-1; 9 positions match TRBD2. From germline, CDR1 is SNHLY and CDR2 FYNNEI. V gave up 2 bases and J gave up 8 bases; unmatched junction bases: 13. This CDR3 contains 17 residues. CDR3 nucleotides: TGTGCCAGCAGTGAATTCCGTCCCGGGACTAGCCCGTATGAGCAGTTCTTC. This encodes CASSEFRPGTSPYEQFF.

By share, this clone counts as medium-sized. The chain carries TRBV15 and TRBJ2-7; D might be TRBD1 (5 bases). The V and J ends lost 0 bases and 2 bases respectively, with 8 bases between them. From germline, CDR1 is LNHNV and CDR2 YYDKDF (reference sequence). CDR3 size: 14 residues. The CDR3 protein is CATSRDDSTYEQYF. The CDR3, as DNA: TGTGCCACCAGCAGAGACGACAGTACCTACGAGCAGTACTTC. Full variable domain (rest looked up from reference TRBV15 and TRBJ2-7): DAMVIQNPRYQVTQFGKPVTLSCSQTLNHNVMYWYQQKSSQAPKLLFHYYDKDFNNEADTPDNFQSRRPNTSFCFLDIRSPGLGDTAMYLCATSRDDSTYEQYFGPGTRLTVT.

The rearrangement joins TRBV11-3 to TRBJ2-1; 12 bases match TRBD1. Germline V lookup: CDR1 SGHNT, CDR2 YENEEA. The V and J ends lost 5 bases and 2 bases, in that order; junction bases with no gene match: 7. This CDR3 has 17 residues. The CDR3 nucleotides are TGTGCCAGCAGCCCGGGGACAGGGGGCACTACCTACAATGAGCAGTTCTTC. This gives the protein CASSPGTGGTTYNEQFF.

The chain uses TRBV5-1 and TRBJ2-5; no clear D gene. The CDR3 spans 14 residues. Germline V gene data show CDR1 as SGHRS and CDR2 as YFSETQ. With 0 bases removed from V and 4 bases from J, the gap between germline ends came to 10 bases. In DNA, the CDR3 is TGCGCCAGCAGCTTGGGGGCAGGTGTAGAGACCCAGTACTTC. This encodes CASSLGAGVETQYF.

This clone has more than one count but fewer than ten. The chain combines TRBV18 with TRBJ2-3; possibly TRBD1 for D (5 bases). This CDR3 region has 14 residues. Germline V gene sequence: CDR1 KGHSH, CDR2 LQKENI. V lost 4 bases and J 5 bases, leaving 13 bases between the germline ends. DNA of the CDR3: TGTGCCAGCTCACGGACACTGGGGCAAGATACGCAGTATTTT. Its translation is CASSRTLGQDTQYF.

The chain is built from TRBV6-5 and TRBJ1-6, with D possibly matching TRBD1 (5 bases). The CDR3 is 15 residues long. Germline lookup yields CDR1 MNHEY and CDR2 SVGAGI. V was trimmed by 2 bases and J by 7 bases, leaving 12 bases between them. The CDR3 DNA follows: TGTGCCAGCAGTTACATCCTGGCAGGGAATTCACCCCTCCACTTT. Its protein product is CASSYILAGNSPLHF.

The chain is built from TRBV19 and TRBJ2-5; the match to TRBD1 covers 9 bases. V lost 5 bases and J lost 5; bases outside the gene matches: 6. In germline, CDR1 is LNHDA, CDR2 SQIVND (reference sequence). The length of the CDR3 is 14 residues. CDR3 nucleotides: TGTGCCAGTAGTCGGGACAGGGTACTGGAGACCCAGTACTTC. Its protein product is CASSRDRVLETQYF.

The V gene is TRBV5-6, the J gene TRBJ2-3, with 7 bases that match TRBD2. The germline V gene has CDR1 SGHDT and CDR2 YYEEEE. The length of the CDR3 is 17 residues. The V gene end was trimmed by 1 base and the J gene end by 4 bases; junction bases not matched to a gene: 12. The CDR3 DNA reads TGTGCCAGCAGCTTGAGGCGGGAGCCCAACGGAGCAGATACGCAGTATTTT. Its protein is CASSLRREPNGADTQYF.

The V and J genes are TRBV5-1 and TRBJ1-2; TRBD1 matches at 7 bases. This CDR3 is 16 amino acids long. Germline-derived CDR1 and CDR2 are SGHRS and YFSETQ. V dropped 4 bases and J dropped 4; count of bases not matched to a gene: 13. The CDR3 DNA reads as TGCGCCAGCAGCCACCCCGGGACAGAGATTGTCTATGGCTACACCTTC. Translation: CASSHPGTEIVYGYTF.

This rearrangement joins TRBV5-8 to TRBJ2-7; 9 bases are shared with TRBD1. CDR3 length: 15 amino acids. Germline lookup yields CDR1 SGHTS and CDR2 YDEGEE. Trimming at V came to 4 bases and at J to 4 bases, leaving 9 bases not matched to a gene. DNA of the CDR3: TGTGCCAGCAGCCATAGGACAGGGGTATTTTACGAGCAGTACTTC. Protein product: CASSHRTGVFYEQYF. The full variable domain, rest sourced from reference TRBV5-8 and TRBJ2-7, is EAGVTQSPTHLIKTRGQQATLRCSPISGHTSVYWYQQALGLGLQFLLWYDEGEERNRGNFPPRFSGRQFPNYSSELNVNALELEDSALYLCASSHRTGVFYEQYFGPGTRLTVT.